Sequencing of this T cell receptor (beta chain) was carried out in a study of blood T cells in healthy people across ages (dated by TCRdb to between 2014 and 2017). A note on the overall study: Template switching captured roughly one uniquely barcoded TCR beta cDNA molecule per two T cells in model experiments. Four age groups were formed from the donors: young (average roughly 15 years), middle-aged (around 41), aged (about 62) and long-lived (less than 85). To track age-related changes in TCR beta repertoire diversity, the study relied on deep sequencing normalized with unique cDNA molecular identifiers. For two donors (one aged 18 to 30 and one aged 80 or older), the study analyzed two additional independent replicas of 1 million unique cDNA reads from the same blood draw. To avoid experimental bias, donors of different ages were distributed randomly across sequencing lanes. The paper as a whole reports these results and caveats: Compared with the aged group, more naive CD4+ T cells, fewer expanded clones and increased TCR diversity were shown by the long-lived group, suggesting age selection. As age increased, observed TCR beta diversity per million T cells dropped in a roughly linear way, and a significant reduction was already evident by age around 41. Because profiling used bulk unsorted PBMCs, naive and antigen-experienced compartments could not be compared conclusively. Estimates of total diversity based on one million sequenced T cells were considered lower bounds and underestimates. There was a strong correlation between observed TCR beta diversity and the percentage of naive T cells measured by flow cytometry. Donor CMV infection status was unknown, potentially confounding age-related changes in expanded clonotypes.

CDR1 is given as SGHTA and CDR2 as FQGNSA, both from the germline V gene. The CDR3 runs 15 residues from the cysteine to the phenylalanine. Of all the DNA, just the CDR3 is kept, 45 bases in frame from base 1. A distance of 9 bases separates the germline ends of V and J, which lose 1 base and 0 bases respectively. As concerns this clonotype: It has no known antigen specificity. The sample holds no much larger clone one base away, and base qualities are not on file.

The library came from 5' RACE. TCRdb records Illumina HiSeq 2500 as the sequencer. The second PCR ran for roughly 7 to 12 cycles and used a J-beta primer mix along with a sample-barcoded 5' primer. A unique molecular identifier was introduced onto each TCR beta cDNA molecule by a template-switch 5' adaptor carrying 12 random nucleotides. Each sample yielded at least 3 million CDR3-containing paired-end reads. First-strand cDNA synthesis was performed from all RNA using the Mint cDNA synthesis kit, with priming by a TRBC-specific oligonucleotide. Following uracil-DNA glycosylase treatment, a first 18-cycle PCR with universal primers M1SS and BC2_uni_R was performed on all cDNA. As for the original processing: Normalization of each sample was performed by random selection of 1 million high-quality reads, each carrying a distinct molecular identifier. Instead of being binned into consensus sequences, reads with shared molecular identifiers were discarded. CDR3 identification, clonotype clustering and error correction used MiTCR with a Q25 quality threshold and the strictest error-elimination algorithm. A nonparametric unseen species model with Euler transformation was used to estimate lower-bound total TCR beta diversity. TCRdb's own reprocessing of the public reads used fastp at Q25 and MiXCR and kept productive beta chains. When rows share a CDR3 protein, they turn into one entry using the most common DNA and genes. V and J calls and clone size were set by TCRdb, not the authors. This sample comprises about 640,000 distinct CDR3 sequences, about 30% of them detected only once. More than 15% of the sample is held by the ten biggest clonotypes.

The donors were under 40 Caucasian individuals from Russia, aged 6 to 90 years, who were systemically healthy. Ten milliliters of peripheral blood were drawn from each donor into EDTA-treated Vacutainer tubes. Ficoll-Paque density-gradient centrifugation was used to isolate PBMCs, with at least 7 million per sample. Trizol reagent was used to extract total RNA from PBMCs, with at least 5 micrograms per sample. For every donor, an aliquot of PBMCs went through flow cytometry to measure the percentages of naive CD45RAhigh/CD27high T cells. The rearranged chain carries TRBV7-2 and TRBJ1-1, with the D gene not confidently named. The source of this sequence is a woman aged 80 or over in good health. The specimen was blood. The DNA sequence reads TGTGCCAGCAGCTTAGATCTCTTTTTGAACACTGAAGCTTTCTTT. It specifies CASSLDLFLNTEAFF. The CDR3 plus the reference TRBV7-2 and TRBJ1-1 genes for the other parts give the full variable domain: GAGVSQSPSNKVTEKGKDVELRCDPISGHTALYWYRQSLGQGLEFLIYFQGNSAPDKSGLPSDRFSAERTGGSVSTLTIQRTQQEDSAVYLCASSLDLFLNTEAFFGQGTRLTVV.